This TCR beta chain comes out of a study of cytomegalovirus exposure and HLA in healthy donors. Trimming removed 2 bases from V and 8 bases from J, with 19 bases in between. The CDR3 loop spans 15 amino acids. Germline V gene data show CDR1 as SGDLS and CDR2 as YYNGEE. Study-level results: Sequences of the TCR beta chain were said to predict the HLA-A and HLA-B alleles of most subjects accurately.

The PCR employed 60 Vbeta primers together with 13 Jbeta primers. This table comes from immunoSEQ multiplex PCR, and its TCRdb copy is limited to in-frame clones, with some not included. The sample has 150,000 or so clones, almost 80% seen once. Note on this clone: What it binds is unknown.

The source of this sequence is a woman aged 45-60 years in good health and CMV-seropositive. This chain connects TRBV9 to TRBJ1-2; tentative D call: TRBD1 (6 bases). Sequencing was done on a sample of PBMCs. For the CDR3, the DNA is TGTGCCAGCAGCGTGGGGGGGAGGGGGGTTGCAGGCTACACCTTC. Its translation: CASSVGGRGVAGYTF.